These 3 T cell receptor beta chains originate from one sample sequenced in a study of cytomegalovirus exposure and HLA in healthy donors. The primer mix had 60 Vbeta and 13 Jbeta primers. Only in-frame clones appear in the TCRdb table, and some are missing; sequencing was by immunoSEQ multiplex PCR. The sample lists 79,000 or so clones; roughly 73% were seen once. The material sequenced was PBMCs. The receptors come from a woman between 40 and 55 years old in good health and CMV-seropositive.

This clone has just a few counts. This chain uses TRBV5-6 with TRBJ1-5, with a possible D match to TRBD1 (5 bases). Trimming stripped 4 bases from V and 6 bases from J, with 14 bases between. Germline-derived CDR1 and CDR2 are SGHDT and YYEEEE. This CDR3 is built from 14 residues. CDR3 coding DNA: TGTGCCAGCAGCCATAAGGGGATAAGTCAGCCCCAGCATTTT. It codes for CASSHKGISQPQHF.

This clone showed up just a few times. The genes are TRBV19 and TRBJ1-6; D is ambiguous. V was trimmed by 4 bases and J by 12 bases, leaving 13 bases between them. The CDR3 consists of 13 residues. The germline gives CDR1 LNHDA, CDR2 SQIVND (reference sequence). The CDR3 sequence is CASSRDGLLPLHF. The CDR3 DNA reads as TGTGCCAGTAGTAGAGACGGTTTGCTACCCCTCCACTTT.

V gene TRBV7-9 combines with J gene TRBJ2-1, with 13 positions matching TRBD2. The CDR3 spans 16 residues. V gave up 4 bases and J gave up 5 bases; unmatched junction bases: 5. Germline CDR1 reads SEHNR; CDR2 reads FQNEAQ (reference sequence). This CDR3 is CASSWGLAGSDNEQFF. The DNA of the CDR3 is TGTGCCAGCAGCTGGGGACTAGCGGGGTCGGACAATGAGCAGTTCTTC.